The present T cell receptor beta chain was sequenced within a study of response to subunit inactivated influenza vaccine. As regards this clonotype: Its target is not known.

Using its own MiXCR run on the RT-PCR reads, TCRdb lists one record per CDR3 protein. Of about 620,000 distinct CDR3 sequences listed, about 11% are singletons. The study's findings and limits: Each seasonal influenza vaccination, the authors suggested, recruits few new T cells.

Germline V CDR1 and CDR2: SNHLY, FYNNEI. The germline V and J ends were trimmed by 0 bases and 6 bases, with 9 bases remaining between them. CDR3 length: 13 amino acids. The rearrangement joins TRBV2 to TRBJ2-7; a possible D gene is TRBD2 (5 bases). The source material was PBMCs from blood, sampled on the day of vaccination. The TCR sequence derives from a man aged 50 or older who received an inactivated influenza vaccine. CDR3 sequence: CASSEAPRAEQYF. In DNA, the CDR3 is TGTGCCAGCAGTGAAGCGCCGAGGGCCGAGCAGTACTTC.